The present TCR beta chain was sequenced within a study of somatic mutations in cytotoxic T cells in rheumatoid arthritis. In the study overall: Certain V beta antibody-stained T-cell populations, V beta1+ cells sequenced for TCRB among them, were flow-sorted to nearly 100% purity.

The protocol was immunoSEQ multiplex PCR, while the TCRdb copy is restricted to in-frame clones and leaves out a portion. The sample has more than 15,000 clones; around 70% are singletons. Study results and caveats: Multiple comparisons were not accounted for in the slight TRBV07 underrepresentation seen in rheumatoid arthritis patients. There was no knowledge of the antigen targets of the expanded CD8+ clones.

About this clone: What it recognizes is unknown.

CDR3 length equals 16 residues. Germline trimming cut 4 bases from V and 6 bases from J; bases unmatched to any gene: 9. Germline V CDR1 and CDR2: SGHAT, FQNNGV. The chain joins TRBV11-2 to TRBJ2-2, with 9 nucleotides matching TRBD1. The sample was CD8+ T cells sorted from blood. This receptor was identified in a man between 60 and 75 years old in good health. The CDR3 nucleotides are TGTGCCAGCAGCTACACCGGGACAGGGCCCTCCGGGGAGCTGTTTTTT. It is translated as CASSYTGTGPSGELFF.